The rows below give T cell receptor beta chains drawn from one sample of a study of T cells in Graves' hyperthyroidism and ophthalmopathy. TCRdb used MiXCR to reprocess the multiplex PCR reads, holding one entry per CDR3 protein. Of just over 550,000 distinct CDR3 sequences in the sample, around 46% are singletons; the top ten hold just over 8%. Sequencing was performed on peripheral blood or thyroid tissue (not recorded which). The receptors derive from a young woman with Graves' hyperthyroidism. CDR3s include the opening cysteine and the closing phenylalanine or tryptophan. Fields, in order: CDR3 DNA, CDR3 protein, D gene, V gene, J gene, clone size. The D gene is left open where the match is weak. Part of the rows lack a size; the others show once, few, many or a class for expanded clones.

TGTGCCAGCAGTGCTCAGGACAGAAGTGTAGATACGCAGTATTTT,CASSAQDRSVDTQYF,-,TRBV25-1,TRBJ2-3,once
TGTGCCATCAGTTATAGGACTAGCGGGAGCTACGAGCAGTACTTC,CAISYRTSGSYEQYF,TRBD2,TRBV10-3,TRBJ2-7,many
TGTGCCAGCAATCCAGGGGGATCACCCCTCCACTTT,CASNPGGSPLHF,TRBD1,TRBV25-1,TRBJ1-6,-
TGCAGCCGACAGGGGGGCACTGAAGCTTTCTTT,CSRQGGTEAFF,TRBD1,TRBV29-1,TRBJ1-1,-
TGTGCCAGCAGCTGGACAGGAACTAATGAAAAACTGTTTTTT,CASSWTGTNEKLFF,TRBD1,TRBV7-2,TRBJ1-4,-
TGTGCCAGCTTAGGGGGGGTTACTTCACCCCTCCACTTT,CASLGGVTSPLHF,-,TRBV25-1,TRBJ1-6,-
TGTGCCACTAGCGGGAGAAGGTTTTACGAGCAGTACTTC,CATSGRRFYEQYF,TRBD2,TRBV7-8,TRBJ2-7,-
TGTGCCGGGGGGGGCACCTTTAGCAATCAGCCCCAGCATTTT,CAGGGTFSNQPQHF,-,TRBV5-5,TRBJ1-5,-
TGTGCCAGCAGTTTGGGGTATTCTCAGCCCCAGCATTTT,CASSLGYSQPQHF,-,TRBV5-4,TRBJ1-5,-
TGCAGTGCCCCGGGCAGGGACCCTTACGAGCAGTACTTC,CSAPGRDPYEQYF,-,TRBV20-1,TRBJ2-7,-
TGTGCCACCAGTGATCCGGACGGCCTTAAGCAGTATTTT,CATSDPDGLKQYF,-,TRBV24-1,TRBJ2-3,-
TGTGCCACCAGCAGAGATCGGGGTTCCCGCGGGACGGGTACTGAAGCTTTC,CATSRDRGSRGTGTEAF,-,TRBV15,TRBJ2-6,once
TGTGCCAGCATCCGGGCGCCGGGAGCGGGCGAGACCCAGTACTTC,CASIRAPGAGETQYF,-,TRBV9,TRBJ2-5,few
TGTGCCACTATGACAGGGACCACCGGGGGCCAGCCCCAGCATTTT,CATMTGTTGGQPQHF,TRBD1,TRBV24-1,TRBJ1-5,once
TGTGCCGCCCCTCGGGGTCCCTCTGGAAACACCATATATTTT,CAAPRGPSGNTIYF,-,TRBV7-8,TRBJ1-3,-
TGTGCTAGCAGCCGACTAGCGGGGCCATTGGAGACCCAGTACTTC,CASSRLAGPLETQYF,TRBD2,TRBV7-7,TRBJ2-5,few
TGTGCCAGCAGCTTGGGGGACAGCCTCCGCGAGCAGTACTTC,CASSLGDSLREQYF,TRBD1,TRBV9,TRBJ2-7,few
TGTGCCAGCAGCCCACAGGCCGGGACGAAAGAGACCCAGTACTTC,CASSPQAGTKETQYF,-,TRBV14,TRBJ2-5,-
TGTGCCAGTAGTATACCAGGAAGGGAGACCCAGTACTTC,CASSIPGRETQYF,-,TRBV19,TRBJ2-5,many
TGCAGCGGGTCTTTTAACTATGGCTACACCTTC,CSGSFNYGYTF,-,TRBV29-1,TRBJ1-2,many
TGTGCCAGCAGTTTAGGGCAGCTCTTTGAAGCTTTCTTT,CASSLGQLFEAFF,-,TRBV6-5,TRBJ1-1,-
TGTGCCAGCAGCTCCCCGGGACTAGCGGGAGGGCCGAGGGACGGGGAGCTGTTTTTT,CASSSPGLAGGPRDGELFF,TRBD2,TRBV7-4,TRBJ2-2,few
TGCAGTGCTTCCGACAGGGCGGGCGAAAAACTGTTTTTT,CSASDRAGEKLFF,TRBD1,TRBV20-1,TRBJ1-4,-
TGTGCCAGCAGTTACCTTGGGACAGGGCGGAACACCGGGGAGCTGTTTTTT,CASSYLGTGRNTGELFF,TRBD1,TRBV6-5,TRBJ2-2,-
TGCAGTGCCAGGACTAGCGGGAGAGAGACCCAGTACTTC,CSARTSGRETQYF,TRBD2,TRBV20-1,TRBJ2-5,-
TGCGCCAGCAGCCCACTCATGAGAGGGAAAGGGAACACTGAAGCTTTCTTT,CASSPLMRGKGNTEAFF,-,TRBV25-1,TRBJ1-1,-
TGTGCCAGCAGCTTATGGGTTTCCGGACAATACGAGCAGTACTTC,CASSLWVSGQYEQYF,-,TRBV7-6,TRBJ2-7,-
TGCAGTGCTTCCCGGGACCAACTTTCCTACGAGCAGTACTTC,CSASRDQLSYEQYF,-,TRBV20-1,TRBJ2-7,-
TGTGCCAGCAGCTTAGATCAGGCCACCGGGGAGCTGTTTTTT,CASSLDQATGELFF,-,TRBV7-9,TRBJ2-2,-
TGCGCCAGCAGCCCGGGACTGTTTACTGAAGCTTTCTTT,CASSPGLFTEAFF,-,TRBV5-1,TRBJ1-1,-
TGCGCCAGCAGCAAAGCCGAGACAGGGGCCCACGAGCAGTACTTC,CASSKAETGAHEQYF,TRBD1,TRBV5-1,TRBJ2-7,-
TGTGCCAGCAGCGTCGGTAATTCGCACTATGGCTACACCTTC,CASSVGNSHYGYTF,-,TRBV9,TRBJ1-2,-
TGTGCCGGACAGGGGGCTGAAGCTTTCTTT,CAGQGAEAFF,TRBD1,TRBV25-1,TRBJ1-1,once
TGCGCCAGCAGCTTGGTTTGGGACAGGGCGACCACCGGGGAGCTGTTTTTT,CASSLVWDRATTGELFF,TRBD1,TRBV7-9,TRBJ2-2,-
TGCAACGTTGTAACTAGTCTCTCCGGGGAGCTGCTTTTT,CNVVTSLSGELLF,-,TRBV29-1,TRBJ2-2,-
TGTGCCAGCAGCCCCGGACAGGGAGATCAGCCCCAGTATTTT,CASSPGQGDQPQYF,TRBD1,TRBV7-9,TRBJ2-3,-
TGCAGTGCTACCGGGCTCCCGGGACAGGTCTACGAGCAGTACTTC,CSATGLPGQVYEQYF,TRBD1,TRBV20-1,TRBJ2-7,-
TGTGCCAGCAGTGCGCTCTTTGGAAATTCACCCCTCCACTTT,CASSALFGNSPLHF,-,TRBV25-1,TRBJ1-6,once
TGTGCCACCAGTGACAGGGGCGAAGCTTTCTTT,CATSDRGEAFF,-,TRBV24-1,TRBJ1-1,-
TGTGCCAGCAGCCGTACACCGGCCTACGAGCAGTACTTC,CASSRTPAYEQYF,-,TRBV7-9,TRBJ2-7,few
TGTGCCACCAGCAGGCTTGAAAGGACAGGGTTCGATACGCAGTATTTT,CATSRLERTGFDTQYF,TRBD1,TRBV15,TRBJ2-3,-
TGCGCCAGCAGCCGGGGGGAACACCAAGAGACCCAGTACTTC,CASSRGEHQETQYF,TRBD2,TRBV5-1,TRBJ2-5,-
TGTGCCAGCACCTCCTATGCCGCGGGGACTAGTGCGTACGAGCAGTACTTC,CASTSYAAGTSAYEQYF,TRBD2,TRBV7-8,TRBJ2-7,few
TGTGCCAGCAGTGAAGCGCGGGGGACATTTGCTTTCTTT,CASSEARGTFAFF,-,TRBV2,TRBJ1-1,many
TGTGCCATCAGTGAGATAAGGGGCTCCTTGCTTTTAGGCTACACCTTC,CAISEIRGSLLLGYTF,-,TRBV10-3,TRBJ1-2,many